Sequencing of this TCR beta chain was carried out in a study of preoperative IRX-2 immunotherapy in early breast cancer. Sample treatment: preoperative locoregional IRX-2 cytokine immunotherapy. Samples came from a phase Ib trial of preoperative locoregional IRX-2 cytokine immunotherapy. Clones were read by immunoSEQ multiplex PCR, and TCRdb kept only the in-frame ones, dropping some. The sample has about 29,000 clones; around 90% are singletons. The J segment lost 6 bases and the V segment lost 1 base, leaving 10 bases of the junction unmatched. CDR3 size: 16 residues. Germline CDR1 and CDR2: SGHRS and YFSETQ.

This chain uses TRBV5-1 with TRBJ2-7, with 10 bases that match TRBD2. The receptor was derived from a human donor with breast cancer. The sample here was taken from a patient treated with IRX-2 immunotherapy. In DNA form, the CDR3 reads TGCGCCAGCAGCTTGACAGAGCGGGAGGGCCGCCCCGAGCAGTACTTC. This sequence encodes CASSLTEREGRPEQYF.